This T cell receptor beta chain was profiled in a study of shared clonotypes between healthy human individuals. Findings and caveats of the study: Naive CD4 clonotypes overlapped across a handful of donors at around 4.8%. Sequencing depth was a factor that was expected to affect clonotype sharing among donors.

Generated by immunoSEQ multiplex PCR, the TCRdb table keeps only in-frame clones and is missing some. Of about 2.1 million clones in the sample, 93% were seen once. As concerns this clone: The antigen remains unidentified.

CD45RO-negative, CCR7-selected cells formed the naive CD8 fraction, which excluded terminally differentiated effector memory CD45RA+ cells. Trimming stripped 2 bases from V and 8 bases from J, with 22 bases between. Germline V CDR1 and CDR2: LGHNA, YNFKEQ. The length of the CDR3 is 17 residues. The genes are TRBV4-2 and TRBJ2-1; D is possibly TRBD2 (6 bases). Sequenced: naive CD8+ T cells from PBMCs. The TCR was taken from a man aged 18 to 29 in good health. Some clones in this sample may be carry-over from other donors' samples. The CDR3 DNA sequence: TGTGCCAGCAGCCAACATATTAGCGGTGCCGCAAGGGATGAGCAGTTCTTC. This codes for CASSQHISGAARDEQFF.